This T cell receptor beta chain came from a study of blood T cell repertoires in COVID-19 (dated by TCRdb to the early 2020s). Notes on the research overall: Collaborator samples came from the United States, Italy and Spain and covered acute and convalescent phases of COVID-19. The prospective study material was composed of cDNA or gDNA derived from T cells, B-cell-depleted T cells, or PBMCs. The dataset comprised deeply sampled blood TCRbeta repertoires from subjects exposed to, actively infected with, or recovered from COVID-19. A freely available public database, intended as a resource for researchers studying the immune response to SARS-CoV-2, is where the repertoires were released. Samples came from the ongoing ImmuneRACE study (first 160 participants) plus 1,254 subjects from 6 global collaborators. Sample metadata almost always included a de-identified subject ID, COVID-19 status, age in years and sex. HLA class I and class II types, where available, came from metadata supplied by the sample provider rather than from assay-based typing. What the study reported, not specific to this receptor: The amount of clinical and demographic metadata varied by source and participant and was provided uncurated.

TCRbeta CDR3 regions were amplified from genomic DNA using the immunoSEQ Assay, a bias-controlled multiplex PCR. Per the source publication's procedure: The number of nucleated cells in each sample was estimated from the amplification of reference gene primers within the assay. To quantify the absolute abundance of each unique TCRbeta CDR3 rearrangement, sequence reads were collapsed and filtered. For each sample, productive Simpson clonality was calculated by taking the square root of Simpson's diversity index across productive rearrangements. TCRdb took this table from immuneACCESS and kept in-frame rearrangements with V and J called. Such tables lack part of the clones; where checked against another copy, unresolved V genes explain under half of the gap, and the rest is unexplained. The V and J calls and clone size come from that table; D and trimming were worked out from the DNA. The sample data list roughly 200,000 clones, and approximately 90% of these were observed just once. Clones ranked in the top ten supply less than 1.5% of the sample.

CDR1 and CDR2 (MNHEY, SMNVEV) derive from the germline V gene (reference sequence). Ends trimmed: V by 6 bases, J by 2 bases; bases unmatched to a gene: 7. The CDR3 spans 14 residues, from the cysteine through the phenylalanine. Only the CDR3 portion is preserved as DNA: 42 bases, with reading frame beginning at the first base. Notes on this clone: Its antigen is not yet known. Base quality data are lacking; no much larger clone is found one base away.

Participants in the prospective study were aged roughly 18 to 100 years, lived in 24 United States geographic areas, and enrolled through a virtual design. In the prospective study, cohorts were assigned on the basis of participant-reported clinical history obtained from a screening survey and a study questionnaire. For ImmuneRACE Cohort 3, a participant was defined as recovered based on two consecutive negative NP/OP PCR tests, clearance by a healthcare professional, or resolution of symptoms. Mobile phlebotomists in the prospective study collected whole blood, serum and a nasopharyngeal or oropharyngeal swab from every participant. Additional blood draws and questionnaires over an approximately 2-month period could optionally be provided by prospective study participants. Prospective study blood samples were shipped either frozen or at room temperature before DNA extraction.

The receptor was derived from a man younger than 40 who had recovered from COVID-19. The V and J segments used are TRBV27 and TRBJ2-7; the central 7 bases match TRBD1. The sequencing sample was made of PBMCs or T cells enriched from blood (not recorded which). The DNA sequence is TGTGCCAGCAGGCTGACAGGGAACACCTACGAGCAGTACTTC. This is translated as CASRLTGNTYEQYF.